The sequence of this T cell receptor (beta chain) was determined in a study of response to subunit inactivated influenza vaccine. Findings and caveats of the study: Seasonal influenza vaccination, on each occasion, was suggested by the authors to recruit few new T cells.

As for this clonotype: What it binds is not known.

Germline values: CDR1 ENHRY, CDR2 SYGVKD. V shed 2 bases and J shed 4 bases, with 11 bases lying between them. The CDR3 is made up of 15 amino acids. TCRdb called the RT-PCR reads again in MiXCR, with one record for every CDR3 protein. The sample consists of 800,000 to 1,000,000 distinct CDR3 sequences, around 21% of them appearing once. This TCR derives from a man in his fifties or sixties who received an inactivated influenza vaccine. The rearrangement links TRBV10-3 to TRBJ2-2, with D possibly being TRBD2 (5 bases). The material was PBMCs from blood, obtained 5 days after vaccination. Here the CDR3 reads CAISEGLPSTGELFF. The CDR3, as DNA: TGTGCCATCAGTGAGGGACTGCCGAGCACCGGGGAGCTGTTTTTT.